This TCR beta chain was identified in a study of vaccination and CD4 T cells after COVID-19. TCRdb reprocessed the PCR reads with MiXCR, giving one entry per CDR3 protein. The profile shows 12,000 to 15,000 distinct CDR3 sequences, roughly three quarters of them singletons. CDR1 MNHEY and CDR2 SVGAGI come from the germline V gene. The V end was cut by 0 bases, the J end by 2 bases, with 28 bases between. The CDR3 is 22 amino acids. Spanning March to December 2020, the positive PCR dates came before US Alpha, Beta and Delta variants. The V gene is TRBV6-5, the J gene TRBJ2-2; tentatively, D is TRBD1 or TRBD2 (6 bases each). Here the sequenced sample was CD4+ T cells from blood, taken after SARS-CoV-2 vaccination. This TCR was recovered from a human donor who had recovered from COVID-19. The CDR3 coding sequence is TGTGCCAGCAGTTACTCGAAAGGAAACAGGGTCGGGCTAGCGAGTAACACCGGGGAGCTGTTTTTT. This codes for CASSYSKGNRVGLASNTGELFF.